These 19 T cell receptor beta chains share one sample of origin, sequenced in a study of shared clonotypes between healthy human individuals. As defined, naive CD8 cells were CD45RO-negative and positively selected for CCR7, with terminally differentiated effector memory CD45RA+ cells excluded. Sequenced by immunoSEQ multiplex PCR; TCRdb stores in-frame clones only, minus some. This table holds roughly 2,000,000 clones, roughly 94% found once. The sample taken for sequencing was naive CD8+ T cells sorted from blood. Source of these receptors: a man aged 18 to 35 in good health.

The J gene is TRBJ2-3, the V gene TRBV27, with D perhaps TRBD1 or TRBD2 (5 bases each). The CDR3 runs 15 residues. Germline loops: CDR1 MNHEY, CDR2 SMNVEV (reference sequence). V dropped 6 bases and J dropped 4 bases, with 17 bases sitting between them. For the CDR3, the DNA is TGTGCCAGCAGCATAGGCTGGGGGATTGCAGATACGCAGTATTTT. It yields the protein CASSIGWGIADTQYF.

This clone was seen a single time. This sequence joins TRBV7-9 and TRBJ1-2; D gene uncertain. Germline-derived CDR1 and CDR2 are SEHNR and FQNEAQ (reference sequence). This CDR3 is 12 amino acids long. Trimming pared 1 base from V and 13 bases from J, leaving 13 bases between. Here the CDR3 reads CASSLDWLGTTF. DNA of the CDR3: TGTGCCAGCAGCTTAGACTGGCTAGGAACCACCTTC.

The rearrangement uses TRBV7-2 and TRBJ1-1; the match to TRBD1 covers 7 bases. V lost 2 bases to trimming and J lost 0 bases; unmatched junction nucleotides: 3. This CDR3 has 15 residues. The germline gives CDR1 SGHTA, CDR2 FQGNSA. The chain's CDR3 is CASSLLQGLNTEAFF. Here the CDR3 DNA reads TGTGCCAGCAGCTTACTACAGGGGTTGAACACTGAAGCTTTCTTT.

The chain's CDR3 is CASVEGLPYEQYF. CDR3 in DNA: TGCGCCAGCGTTGAGGGCCTCCCCTACGAGCAGTACTTC. V usage is TRBV10-1 and J usage is TRBJ2-7, with D possibly being TRBD2 (5 bases). The CDR3 is made up of 13 amino acids. The germline CDR1 and CDR2 sequences are WNHNN and SYGVQD (reference sequence). Trimming pared 8 bases from V and 2 bases from J, leaving 13 bases between.

This chain joins TRBV28 and TRBJ2-3; D uncertain. This CDR3 comprises 14 residues. Looked up from germline, CDR1 is MDHEN and CDR2 is SYDVKM. Trimming removed 5 bases at V and 6 bases at J, with 15 bases between. The CDR3 protein is CASSPRLAWDTQYF. Here the CDR3 DNA reads TGTGCCAGCAGTCCTCGACTGGCGTGGGATACGCAGTATTTT.

CDR3 in amino acids: CASSLGTGEYNEQFF. The DNA for the CDR3 is TGTGCCAGCAGTCTGGGGACAGGGGAATACAATGAGCAGTTCTTC. The rearrangement joins TRBV27 to TRBJ2-1, with 10 bases matching TRBD1. V lost 5 bases to trimming and J lost 4 bases; unmatched junction nucleotides: 5. This CDR3 has 15 residues. Germline CDR1 and CDR2: MNHEY and SMNVEV (reference sequence).

The chain couples TRBV2 to TRBJ2-1, with TRBD1 as a possible D gene (5 bases). CDR3 length: 12 residues. Germline V lookup: CDR1 SNHLY, CDR2 FYNNEI. V was clipped by 8 bases and J by 6 bases, with 11 bases between them. The CDR3 DNA reads as TGTGCCAGCCTTGGACACTTCAATGAGCAGTTCTTC. Translated, it gives CASLGHFNEQFF.

This clone was picked up one time. The chain carries TRBV27 and TRBJ2-7; 7 bases fit TRBD2. V lost 5 bases, J lost 0 bases, and 4 bases stayed unmatched. The CDR3 totals 14 residues. The germline V gene has CDR1 MNHEY and CDR2 SMNVEV (reference sequence). The CDR3 sequence is CASSHRTSSYEQYF. DNA of the CDR3: TGTGCCAGCAGTCACCGGACTAGCTCCTACGAGCAGTACTTC.

V is TRBV10-3 and J is TRBJ2-7; 7 bases agree with TRBD1. The germline V gene encodes CDR1 ENHRY and CDR2 SYGVKD. The V segment lost 0 bases and the J segment 2 bases; nucleotides outside the gene matches: 4. The CDR3 contains 15 residues. This chain's CDR3 is CAISESETGTYEQYF. As DNA, the CDR3 is TGTGCCATCAGTGAGTCTGAGACAGGGACCTACGAGCAGTACTTC.

The chain uses TRBV27 and TRBJ2-4; TRBD1 agrees at 7 bases. The CDR3 extends over 15 amino acids. Germline V lookup: CDR1 MNHEY, CDR2 SMNVEV (reference sequence). V gave up 2 bases and J gave up 2 bases; unmatched junction bases: 3. The CDR3 protein is CASSLIGGPKNIQYF. In DNA, the CDR3 is TGTGCCAGCAGTTTAATAGGGGGCCCCAAAAACATTCAGTACTTC.

Regarding this clone: The same CDR3 also results from other DNA sequences found in this sample. This chain joins TRBV28 and TRBJ2-7, with TRBD1 matching over 7 bases. CDR1 and CDR2 (germline): MDHEN, SYDVKM. The V segment lost 2 bases and the J segment 3 bases; nucleotides outside the gene matches: 1. CDR3 length: 13 residues. The CDR3 DNA sequence: TGTGCCAGCAGTTTAAGGGACAGCTACGAGCAGTACTTC. Encoded protein: CASSLRDSYEQYF.

The J gene is TRBJ1-1, the V gene TRBV19; D is unresolved. Germline CDR1 reads LNHDA; CDR2 reads SQIVND (reference sequence). This CDR3 spans 16 amino acids. V was cut by 0 bases and J by 3 bases, with 14 bases left in between. The DNA of the CDR3 is TGTGCCAGTAGTATAGATTCTGAGGGAACGGACACTGAAGCTTTCTTT. It codes for CASSIDSEGTDTEAFF. Filled out from reference TRBV19 and TRBJ1-1, the complete variable domain reads DGGITQSPKYLFRKEGQNVTLSCEQNLNHDAMYWYRQDPGQGLRLIYYSQIVNDFQKGDIAEGYSVSREKKESFPLTVTSAQKNPTAFYLCASSIDSEGTDTEAFFGQGTRLTVV.

The gene calls are TRBV5-6 and TRBJ2-3; TRBD2 agrees at 8 bases. The germline CDR1 and CDR2 sequences are SGHDT and YYEEEE. The CDR3 sequence is 16 residues long. J was trimmed by 3 bases and V by 6 bases; bases with no gene match: 12. The CDR3 loop is CASIKIAGMRTDTQYF. The CDR3 DNA follows: TGTGCCAGCATCAAAATAGCGGGGATGAGGACAGATACGCAGTATTTT.

The chain couples TRBV7-9 to TRBJ2-3; a weak D match, TRBD1 (6 bases). The CDR3 contains 15 residues. Germline loops: CDR1 SEHNR, CDR2 FQNEAQ (reference sequence). Trimming took 5 bases from V and 3 from J, leaving 15 bases between them. The CDR3 loop reads CASSPGHSRTDTQYF. The CDR3 nucleotides are TGTGCCAGCAGCCCGGGACACTCGAGAACAGATACGCAGTATTTT.

This chain links TRBV4-1 with TRBJ2-5, with 8 bases identical to TRBD1. The CDR3 contains 16 residues. Germline loops: CDR1 MGHRA, CDR2 YSYEKL. The V segment lost 4 bases and the J segment 1 base; nucleotides outside the gene matches: 8. CDR3 nucleotides: TGCGCCAGCAGCCCAGGATTGGGACAGGTCCAAGAGACCCAGTACTTC. Its translation is CASSPGLGQVQETQYF.

The chain uses TRBV6-5 and TRBJ1-1; D not certain. V lost 4 bases, J lost 3 bases, and 12 bases lay in between. Germline V CDR1 and CDR2: MNHEY, SVGAGI. This CDR3 region has 14 residues. The CDR3 loop is CASSSTPVDTEAFF. CDR3 coding DNA: TGTGCCAGCAGTTCGACACCGGTGGACACTGAAGCTTTCTTT.

The rearrangement joins TRBV6-5 to TRBJ2-7, with 7 nucleotides matching TRBD1. Unmatched junction bases numbered 10, after V lost 6 bases and J lost 2 bases. CDR1 is MNHEY and CDR2 is SVGAGI in the germline V gene. This CDR3 is built from 15 residues. The chain's CDR3 is CASSLRQGLAYEQYF. Written as DNA, the CDR3 is TGTGCCAGCAGCCTAAGACAGGGCTTAGCCTACGAGCAGTACTTC.

This sequence joins TRBV9 and TRBJ1-1, with D possibly being TRBD1 (5 bases). V gave up 0 bases and J gave up 5 bases, with 11 bases separating them. In germline, CDR1 is SGDLS, CDR2 YYNGEE. The CDR3 totals 14 residues. CDR3: CASSVDGARTEAFF. CDR3 coding DNA: TGTGCCAGCAGCGTAGACGGGGCGAGGACTGAAGCTTTCTTT. Based on the CDR3 plus reference TRBV9 and TRBJ1-1, the full variable domain is DSGVTQTPKHLITATGQRVTLRCSPRSGDLSVYWYQQSLDQGLQFLIQYYNGEERAKGNILERFSAQQFPDLHSELNLSSLELGDSALYFCASSVDGARTEAFFGQGTRLTVV.

The chain is built from TRBV5-1 and TRBJ2-1; tentative D call: TRBD1 (7 bases). Germline values: CDR1 SGHRS, CDR2 YFSETQ. V shed 2 bases and J shed 7 bases, with 13 bases lying between them. There are 14 residues in the CDR3. CDR3 nucleotide sequence: TGCGCCAGCAGCTTCACCAGGGGGGCTAATGAGCAGTTCTTC. Protein: CASSFTRGANEQFF.